This record covers a single T cell receptor beta chain. Documented treatment: treatment-naive control, cytoreductive nephrectomy. Control tumor donors were a few females and fewer than twelve males, median age around 54 years. The data derive from a study of radiation and T cells in renal cell carcinoma. With 3 bases clipped from V and 7 bases from J, the junction kept 2 bases outside the gene matches. Germline CDR1 reads KGHSH; CDR2 reads LQKENI. The CDR3 is 13 amino acids. Profiled with immunoSEQ multiplex PCR; TCRdb holds only in-frame clones, not every one. The sample lists more than 15,000 clones, more than 55% occurring once.

The receptor's source is a middle-aged man with renal cell carcinoma. The gene calls are TRBV18 and TRBJ1-4; 7 bases are shared with TRBD1. The input for sequencing was tumor tissue, taken from a patient whose treatment was nephrectomy without radiotherapy. CDR3 DNA sequence: TGTGCCAGCTCACCTGGACAGGCTGAAAAACTGTTTTTT. Translated: CASSPGQAEKLFF.